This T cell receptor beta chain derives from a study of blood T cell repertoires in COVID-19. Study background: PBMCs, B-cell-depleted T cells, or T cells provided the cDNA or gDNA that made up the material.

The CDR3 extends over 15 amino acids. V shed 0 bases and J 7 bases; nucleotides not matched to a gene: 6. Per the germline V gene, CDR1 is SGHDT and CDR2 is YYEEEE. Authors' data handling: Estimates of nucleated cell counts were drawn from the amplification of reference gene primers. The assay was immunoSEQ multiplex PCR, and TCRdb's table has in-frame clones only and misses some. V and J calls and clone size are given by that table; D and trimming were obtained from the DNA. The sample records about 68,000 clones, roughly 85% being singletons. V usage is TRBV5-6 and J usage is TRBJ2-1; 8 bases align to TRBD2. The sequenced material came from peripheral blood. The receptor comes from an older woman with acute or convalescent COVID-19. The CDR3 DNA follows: TGTGCCAGCAGCTTGGGCGGGAGGTTGCTTAATGAGCAGTTCTTC. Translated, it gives CASSLGGRLLNEQFF.